This T cell receptor (beta chain) comes out of a study of blood T cells in healthy people across ages. From germline, CDR1 is SEHNR and CDR2 FQNEAQ (reference sequence). The CDR3 runs 18 residues. Details on this clonotype: As yet, its antigen is unknown. The germline gene is not matched at one end of the junction; a read error may be the cause.

Next came a second PCR, run for about 7 to 12 cycles, which used a sample-barcoded 5' primer along with a J-beta primer mix. Each cDNA molecule was tagged by a template-switch adaptor that had 12 random nucleotides. One entry per CDR3 protein results from TCRdb running MiXCR on the 5' RACE reads. The table shows about 580,000 distinct CDR3 sequences, with roughly 48% occurring only once. Notes on the study in general: With donor CMV status unknown, expanded clonotype changes were possibly confounded.

The sequence was obtained from a man older than 75 in good health. This chain links TRBV7-9 with TRBJ2-1, with 9 bases fitting TRBD2. Sequencing input: blood. The DNA of the CDR3 is TGTGCCAGCAGCTTACCCCGGACTAGCGCAAATCTCTACAGTGAGCAGTTCTTC. Translated: CASSLPRTSANLYSEQFF.